These T cell receptor beta chains were read from a single sample in a study of CD8 T cells in Susac syndrome. One entry per CDR3 protein, called by TCRdb with MiXCR from the immunoSEQ multiplex PCR reads. The sample records more than 200,000 distinct CDR3 sequences, about 94% being singletons. Material: CD4+ T cells from PBMCs. These receptors were collected from a human donor with Susac syndrome. CDR3s include the opening cysteine and the closing phenylalanine or tryptophan. D genes are given only for firm matches.

v_call: TRBV28
j_call: TRBJ1-2
d_call: TRBD1
cdr3_nt: TGTGCCAGCAGTTTACCCACGGACAGGAGCTATGGCTACACCTTC
cdr3_aa: CASSLPTDRSYGYTF

v_call: TRBV27
j_call: TRBJ1-6
d_call: .
cdr3_nt: TGTGCCAGCAGTTTCGGACCGACGGTCTATAATTCACCCCTCCACTTT
cdr3_aa: CASSFGPTVYNSPLHF

v_call: TRBV27
j_call: TRBJ2-1
d_call: TRBD1
cdr3_nt: TGTGCCAGCAGTTTAGACAGGGGGATCGCCTACAATGAGCAGTTCTTC
cdr3_aa: CASSLDRGIAYNEQFF

v_call: TRBV5-1
j_call: TRBJ2-7
d_call: .
cdr3_nt: TGCGCCAGCAGCCCGGAAGAGGCCCGACTTTACGAGCAGTACTTC
cdr3_aa: CASSPEEARLYEQYF

v_call: TRBV30
j_call: TRBJ1-5
d_call: .
cdr3_nt: TGTGCCTGGATGGAAGGGACGAGTGGGAGCAATCAGCCCCAGCATTTT
cdr3_aa: CAWMEGTSGSNQPQHF

v_call: TRBV4-3
j_call: TRBJ2-5
d_call: .
cdr3_nt: TGCGCCAGCAGCCAAGAGGGGCAGGGATTGGAGACCCAGTACTTC
cdr3_aa: CASSQEGQGLETQYF

v_call: TRBV5-4
j_call: TRBJ1-1
d_call: .
cdr3_nt: TGCGCCAGCAGCCAAGAGACAGAACACACTGAAGCTTTCTTT
cdr3_aa: CASSQETEHTEAFF

v_call: TRBV9
j_call: TRBJ1-6
d_call: TRBD1
cdr3_nt: TGTGCCAGCAGCACCTCCGGGACAGTTAATTCACCCCTCCACTTT
cdr3_aa: CASSTSGTVNSPLHF

v_call: TRBV4-2
j_call: TRBJ2-5
d_call: .
cdr3_nt: TGTGCCAGCAGCCAAGACCCCGACGGAGGTGGAGAGACCCAGTACTTC
cdr3_aa: CASSQDPDGGGETQYF

v_call: TRBV30
j_call: TRBJ1-1
d_call: .
cdr3_nt: TGTGCCTGGACCCCTGACATATTGAACACTGAAGCTTTCTTT
cdr3_aa: CAWTPDILNTEAFF

v_call: TRBV12-3/TRBV12-4
j_call: TRBJ2-7
d_call: .
cdr3_nt: TGTGCCAGCAGTTTCCCAGGGCGCTCCTACGAGCAGTACTTC
cdr3_aa: CASSFPGRSYEQYF

v_call: TRBV28
j_call: TRBJ2-2
d_call: .
cdr3_nt: TGTGCCAGCAGTTCCTCCCCTCCGAACACCGGGGAGCTGTTTTTT
cdr3_aa: CASSSSPPNTGELFF

v_call: TRBV19
j_call: TRBJ2-5
d_call: .
cdr3_nt: TGTGCCAGTAGTCCAGACAGGATTAAAGAGACCCAGTACTTC
cdr3_aa: CASSPDRIKETQYF

v_call: TRBV29-1
j_call: TRBJ2-5
d_call: .
cdr3_nt: TGCAGCGTTCAGCGGAGACAAGAGACCCAGTACTTC
cdr3_aa: CSVQRRQETQYF

v_call: TRBV28
j_call: TRBJ2-5
d_call: TRBD2
cdr3_nt: TGTGCCAGCAGTTGGAGCGGGGGGGCCCGGGAGACCCAGTACTTC
cdr3_aa: CASSWSGGARETQYF

v_call: TRBV29-1
j_call: TRBJ1-2
d_call: TRBD1
cdr3_nt: TGCAGCGTTGACAGGGGGCCAAGTGGCTACACCTTC
cdr3_aa: CSVDRGPSGYTF

v_call: TRBV5-1
j_call: TRBJ2-5
d_call: .
cdr3_nt: TGCGCCAGCAGCTTGGAACAGGAAGAGACCCAGTACTTC
cdr3_aa: CASSLEQEETQYF

v_call: TRBV25-1
j_call: TRBJ2-7
d_call: .
cdr3_nt: TGTGCCAGCAGTGAAAACGGGGGGCCGTACGAGCAGTACTTC
cdr3_aa: CASSENGGPYEQYF